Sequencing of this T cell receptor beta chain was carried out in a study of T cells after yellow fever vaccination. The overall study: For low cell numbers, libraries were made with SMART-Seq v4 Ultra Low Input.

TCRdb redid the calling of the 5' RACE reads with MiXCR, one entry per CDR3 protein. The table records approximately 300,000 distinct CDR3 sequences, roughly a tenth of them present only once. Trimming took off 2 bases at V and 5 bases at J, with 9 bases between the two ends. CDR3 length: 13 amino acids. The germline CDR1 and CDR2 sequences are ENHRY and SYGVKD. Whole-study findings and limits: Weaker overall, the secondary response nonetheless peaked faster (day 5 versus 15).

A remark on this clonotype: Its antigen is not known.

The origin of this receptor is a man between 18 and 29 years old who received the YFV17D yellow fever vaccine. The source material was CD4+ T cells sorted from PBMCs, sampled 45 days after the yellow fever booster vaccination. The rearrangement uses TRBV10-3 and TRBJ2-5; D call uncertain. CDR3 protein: CAISEEGMETQYF. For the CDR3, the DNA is TGTGCCATCAGTGAGGAAGGGATGGAGACCCAGTACTTC.